This T cell receptor (beta chain) was recorded in a study of CD8 T cells in Susac syndrome. Overall study: At blood draw, Susac syndrome patients were therapy-naive, on corticosteroids, or on intravenous immunoglobulin alone.

Patients with Susac syndrome met diagnostic criteria defined recently for definite or probable disease. A remark on this clonotype: Its specificity is not known.

In germline, CDR1 is SQVTM, CDR2 ANQGSEA. The CDR3 runs to 11 residues. Trimming shortened V by 3 bases and J by 6 bases, and 9 bases separated the two germline ends. Study results and limitations: The study admitted that it had a relatively small number of individuals in its TCR sequencing and HLA analysis. Susac syndrome CD8+ repertoires were clonally expanded, most strongly in CD8+ TEMRA cells.

RNA, at roughly 0.45 to 1 ug, was reverse transcribed with random hexamers. TCRdb redid the calling of the immunoSEQ multiplex PCR reads with MiXCR, one entry per CDR3 protein. The sample has about 83,000 distinct CDR3 sequences, approximately 95% seen once; the top ten hold 0.45% to 0.5%. Sequences were obtained from CD8+ T cells from PBMCs. The clonotype was recovered from a human donor with Susac syndrome. V usage is TRBV29-1 and J usage is TRBJ2-7, with a possible D match to TRBD1 (5 bases). The CDR3 sequence is CSVETASEQYF. The CDR3 DNA reads as TGCAGCGTTGAGACAGCGTCCGAGCAGTACTTC.